The 15 T cell receptor beta chains below come from one sample, sequenced in a study of blood T cell repertoires in COVID-19. The protocol was immunoSEQ multiplex PCR, while the TCRdb copy is restricted to in-frame clones and leaves out a portion. The profile shows about 220,000 clones, about four fifths of them singletons. Source material: PBMCs or T cells enriched from blood (not recorded which). These receptors originate from a woman in her sixties or seventies who had recovered from COVID-19.

The gene calls are TRBV5-1 and TRBJ1-2; 7 nucleotides line up with TRBD1. Germline V gene lookup returns CDR1 SGHRS and CDR2 YFSETQ. The V gene end was trimmed by 4 bases and the J gene end by 6 bases; junction bases not matched to a gene: 9. The CDR3 covers 14 residues. The CDR3: CASSPRQGSDGYTF. The CDR3 DNA is TGCGCCAGCAGCCCTCGACAGGGAAGTGATGGCTACACCTTC.

The chain couples TRBV2 to TRBJ1-1; no definite D call. CDR1 SNHLY and CDR2 FYNNEI come from the germline V gene. V was pared by 1 base and J by 0 bases, with 3 bases between. CDR3 length: 13 residues. CDR3 protein: CASSEVMNTEAFF. The CDR3 region has the DNA TGTGCCAGCAGTGAAGTAATGAACACTGAAGCTTTCTTT.

V gene TRBV7-2 combines with J gene TRBJ2-5, with D tentatively TRBD2 (6 bases). Trimming left V 1 base short and J 5 bases short, with 11 bases between. Germline loops: CDR1 SGHTA, CDR2 FQGNSA. CDR3 length: 14 residues. The CDR3 loop reads CASSLDGTAETQYF. CDR3 nucleotide sequence: TGTGCCAGCAGCTTAGACGGGACTGCCGAGACCCAGTACTTC.

This clone was seen just once. V and J are TRBV24-1 and TRBJ2-5; D not certain. This CDR3 region has 11 residues. Trimming shortened V by 7 bases and J by 0 bases, and 2 bases separated the two germline ends. Germline CDR1 and CDR2: KGHDR and SFDVKD. For the CDR3, the DNA is TGTGCCACCAGCTACCAAGAGACCCAGTACTTC. It codes for CATSYQETQYF.

The chain is built from TRBV19 and TRBJ1-6; 7 bases align to TRBD1. After removal of 5 bases from V and 6 bases from J, the junction contained 4 bases not matched to a gene. CDR3 size: 14 residues. Germline V gene lookup returns CDR1 LNHDA and CDR2 SQIVND (reference sequence). CDR3: CASSRDRTNSPLHF. CDR3 in DNA: TGTGCCAGTAGTCGGGACAGAACTAATTCACCCCTCCACTTT.

V is TRBV5-5 and J is TRBJ2-7; 9 positions match TRBD1. Per germline, CDR1 SGHKS and CDR2 YYEKEE (reference sequence). V lost 4 bases, J lost 4 bases, and 6 bases stayed unmatched. This CDR3 contains 14 residues. Here the CDR3 DNA reads TGTGCCAGCAGCCCAGACAGGGGGAGATACGAGCAGTACTTC. Protein: CASSPDRGRYEQYF.

The chain is built from TRBV11-2 and TRBJ2-1, with 10 nucleotides matching TRBD2. The junction had 7 bases not matched to a gene; V was cut back by 1 base and J by 7 bases. Looked up from germline, CDR1 is SGHAT and CDR2 is FQNNGV. The CDR3 covers 16 residues. CDR3 bases: TGTGCCAGCAGCTTAGGTGTAGCGGGAGGTATGAATGAGCAGTTCTTC. It codes for CASSLGVAGGMNEQFF.

The chain uses TRBV14 and TRBJ1-2; the D gene is possibly TRBD1 (6 bases). From germline, CDR1 is SGHDN and CDR2 FVKESK. Trimming left V 0 bases short and J 1 base short, with 15 bases between. This CDR3 comprises 17 residues. CDR3: CASSQDLGAEINYGYTF. CDR3 DNA sequence: TGTGCCAGCAGCCAAGATTTGGGGGCCGAGATTAACTATGGCTACACCTTC.

This chain uses TRBV27 with TRBJ2-4, with D possibly being TRBD1 (6 bases). Trimming pared 4 bases from V and 4 bases from J, leaving 11 bases between. This CDR3 is built from 14 residues. Germline CDR1 MNHEY, CDR2 SMNVEV (reference sequence). The CDR3 here is CASSSRGTKNIQYF. The CDR3, as DNA: TGTGCCAGCAGTTCCAGGGGTACTAAAAACATTCAGTACTTC.

The chain uses TRBV5-4 and TRBJ1-2; D ambiguous. The CDR3 spans 16 residues. CDR1 is SGHNT and CDR2 is YYREEE in the germline V gene (reference sequence). V lost 4 bases to trimming and J lost 0 bases, with 16 bases between them. In DNA, the CDR3 is TGTGCCAGCAGCACGGGCCCGGGGAATCCTAACTATGGCTACACCTTC. It is translated as CASSTGPGNPNYGYTF.

This clone was picked up a small number of times. J is TRBJ2-3 and V is TRBV10-1; 8 positions match TRBD2. The CDR3 has 14 residues. Germline lookup yields CDR1 WNHNN and CDR2 SYGVQD (reference sequence). V shed 3 bases, J shed 6 bases, and the junction held 5 bases outside the gene matches. The chain's CDR3 is CASSESGRGDTQYF. The CDR3 nucleotides read TGCGCCAGCAGTGAAAGCGGGAGAGGGGATACGCAGTATTTT.

The chain joins TRBV4-3 to TRBJ2-3; TRBD2 matches at 11 bases. Trimming took 1 base from V and 1 from J; bases not matched to a gene: 4. This CDR3 is built from 17 residues. Per the germline V gene, CDR1 is LGHNA and CDR2 is YSLEER. The CDR3 here is CASSQGLTSGGTDTQYF. DNA of the CDR3: TGCGCCAGCAGCCAAGGCCTGACTAGCGGGGGCACAGATACGCAGTATTTT.

The chain links TRBV18 to TRBJ1-1; 7 nucleotides match TRBD1. The CDR3 length is 15 residues. The junction had 4 bases not matched to a gene; V was cut back by 2 bases and J by 1 base. Germline-derived CDR1 and CDR2 are KGHSH and LQKENI. In DNA form, the CDR3 reads TGTGCCAGCTCACCATTTGGACAGGAGAACACTGAAGCTTTCTTT. It is translated as CASSPFGQENTEAFF.

The J gene is TRBJ2-7, the V gene TRBV7-3; no definite D call. CDR3 length: 14 residues. With 1 base removed from V and 0 bases from J, the gap between germline ends came to 7 bases. The germline CDR1 and CDR2 sequences are SGHTA and FQGTGA. The CDR3 nucleotides are TGTGCCAGCAGCTTAAGGGCGTCCTCCTACGAGCAGTACTTC. Its protein product is CASSLRASSYEQYF.

J is TRBJ1-3 and V is TRBV24-1; a possible D gene is TRBD1 (5 bases). V gave up 4 bases and J gave up 0 bases, with 15 bases separating them. The CDR3 spans 17 residues. Germline V gene data show CDR1 as KGHDR and CDR2 as SFDVKD. CDR3 DNA sequence: TGTGCCACCAGTGAACTCGGACGGACAAGCTCTGGAAACACCATATATTTT. Its protein is CATSELGRTSSGNTIYF.